Listed here are 6 T cell receptor beta chains from one sample, sequenced in a study of neurological immune-mediated disorders. MiXCR, run by TCRdb on the 5' RACE reads, gives a single entry per CDR3 protein. The sample records 50,000 or so distinct CDR3 sequences, 3% to 4% being singletons. What was sequenced was PBMCs. Every receptor here comes from a woman in her sixties or seventies with multiple sclerosis.

In its sample, this clonotype was seen many times. This sequence joins TRBV6-5 and TRBJ2-2; either TRBD1 or TRBD2 may supply D (5 bases each). V was trimmed by 6 bases and J by 1 base, leaving 15 bases between them. The CDR3 has 16 amino acids. Germline lookup yields CDR1 MNHEY and CDR2 SVGAGI. The CDR3 loop reads CASRRPGTENTGELFF. The CDR3 nucleotides read TGTGCCAGCAGGCGGCCAGGGACGGAGAACACCGGGGAGCTGTTTTTT.

This clonotype was observed at least ten times. The chain employs TRBV27 and TRBJ2-1; 8 nucleotides match TRBD2. The V gene end was trimmed by 5 bases and the J gene end by 2 bases; junction bases not matched to a gene: 2. This CDR3 region has 14 residues. The germline V gene encodes CDR1 MNHEY and CDR2 SMNVEV (reference sequence). CDR3 protein: CASSSGSTYNEQFF. In DNA form, the CDR3 reads TGTGCCAGCAGTAGCGGGAGTACCTACAATGAGCAGTTCTTC.

In this sample, this clonotype turned up many times. The V call is TRBV15, the J call TRBJ1-1; D is ambiguous. CDR3 length: 15 residues. The V and J ends lost 0 bases and 4 bases respectively, with 12 bases between them. CDR1 is LNHNV and CDR2 is YYDKDF in the germline V gene (reference sequence). CDR3 DNA: TGTGCCACCAGCAGAGAGTTGACGGGTGCCACTGAAGCTTTCTTT. Translation: CATSRELTGATEAFF.

Many counts were recorded for this clonotype. The chain recombines TRBV7-6 with TRBJ2-1, with a possible D match to TRBD1 (5 bases). Germline CDR1 reads SGHVS; CDR2 reads FNYEAQ. This CDR3 comprises 15 residues. Deletions cut 3 bases from V and 0 bases from J, with 9 bases between. The CDR3 region has the DNA TGTGCCAGCAGCTTGGGGCGGATCTCCTACAATGAGCAGTTCTTC. Translation: CASSLGRISYNEQFF.

This clonotype was counted many times. CDR3: CASSLSTGDPYYGYTF. In DNA form, the CDR3 reads TGTGCCAGCAGCTTAAGTACAGGGGACCCGTACTATGGCTACACCTTC. The genes are TRBV7-2 and TRBJ1-2; 7 bases are shared with TRBD1. Trimming removed 2 bases from V and 3 bases from J; junction bases left unmatched: 9. The germline CDR1 and CDR2 sequences are SGHTA and FQGNSA. The CDR3 has 16 amino acids.

In this sample, this clonotype turned up many times. This rearrangement joins TRBV12-3 or TRBV12-4 to TRBJ1-3; 8 bases align to TRBD1. J was trimmed by 3 bases and V by 6 bases; bases with no gene match: 7. CDR3 size: 15 residues. For the CDR3, the DNA is TGTGCCAGCAGCACGGACAGGGACCTTGGAAACACCATATATTTT. Translation: CASSTDRDLGNTIYF.